The rows below give T cell receptor beta chains drawn from one sample of a study of cytomegalovirus exposure and HLA in healthy donors. Assay used: immunoSEQ multiplex PCR; TCRdb lists only in-frame clones, some missing. The sample lists some 110,000 clones; roughly 80% were seen once. The material sequenced was PBMCs. All receptors derive from a man aged 25 to 40 in good health and CMV-seropositive. CDR3s leave out the opening cysteine and the closing phenylalanine or tryptophan. Each record gives: J gene, V gene, CDR3 protein.

TRBJ1-4	TRBV6-5	ASSYYNFRDERKLF
TRBJ1-4	TRBV4-1	ASNYPGQTDEKLF
TRBJ2-5	TRBV2	ASSESVIGGGAQY
TRBJ2-3	TRBV5-5	ASSVEWGADTQY
TRBJ2-3	TRBV5-1	ASSLFSSGIDTDTQY
TRBJ1-5	TRBV18	ASSPLPDSNQPQH
TRBJ1-5	TRBV11-2	ASSAGQGAGQPQH
TRBJ2-3	TRBV6-1	ASIVLAGIPDTQY
TRBJ2-3	TRBV6-1	ASSAKPVTASNTDTQY
TRBJ1-1	TRBV7-2	ASSSGWSEAF
TRBJ1-2	TRBV2	ASKTGGGDYGYT
TRBJ2-5	TRBV5-6	ASSLTRLETQY
TRBJ2-1	TRBV29-1	SGKQGNEQF
TRBJ1-2	TRBV10-3	AIGGTGQASWGYGYT
TRBJ2-5	TRBV6-5	ASSSDRFGETQY
TRBJ2-7	TRBV11-2	ASSLITATSYEQY
TRBJ2-2	TRBV25-1	ASSVNYGNTGELF
TRBJ1-1	TRBV27	ASSISGTGTTAF
TRBJ2-1	TRBV25-1	ASSEWTGDSYNEQF
TRBJ1-6	TRBV7-3	ASSSDGQSPLH
TRBJ1-1	TRBV2	ASSQNREPNSEAF
TRBJ2-1	TRBV6-1	ASSESASGRNEQF
TRBJ1-1	TRBV5-4	ASSLDRVTEAF
TRBJ2-6	TRBV5-1	ASSPPDSINVLT
TRBJ2-5	TRBV11-2	ASSIRTGGQMETQY
TRBJ1-2	TRBV30	AWSVSTAGGNYGYT
TRBJ2-1	TRBV5-1	ASSPTRDEQF
TRBJ1-3	TRBV5-1	ASSLGGDSGNTIY
TRBJ2-5	TRBV29-1	SVAPDRGETQY
TRBJ1-5	TRBV21-1	ASNRRLPQH
TRBJ2-5	TRBV5-1	ASSAGGTSQETQY
TRBJ1-2	TRBV6-6	ASSYEGRTAYGYT
TRBJ1-1	TRBV27	ASSLIPQGVEAF
TRBJ2-2	TRBV30	AWSGLRTTGELF
TRBJ2-7	TRBV28	ASSPIPGQGSYEQY
TRBJ2-3	TRBV4-1	ASSQAIYQLNTQY
TRBJ1-6	TRBV5-4	ASSRQVVNSPLH
TRBJ2-4	TRBV5-1	ASSLAELAGGPHYSQAKNIQY
TRBJ2-3	TRBV27	ASSVQGDTQY
TRBJ2-6	TRBV4-2	ASSFRQGTGANVLT
TRBJ2-2	TRBV6-5	ASSLGQGWSGELF
TRBJ1-1	TRBV9	ASSVDGRVTEAF
TRBJ2-1	TRBV7-9	ASRTSGGEQF
TRBJ1-6	TRBV2	ASSVGQGHSYNSPLH
TRBJ2-7	TRBV9	ASSVAGTASYEQY
TRBJ1-1	TRBV5-1	ASSRGLGSGETEAF
TRBJ1-2	TRBV9	ASSADGSGYGYT
TRBJ2-5	TRBV5-1	ASSLTSGRATGETQY
.	TRBV2	ASSAGAGTEQY
TRBJ1-2	TRBV6-6	ASSLDRGPSGYT
TRBJ2-5	TRBV7-6	ASSMTTGWEEETQY
TRBJ1-2	TRBV7-2	ASSLSALGYT
TRBJ2-4	TRBV11-2	ASSPIPPSLGKNIQY
TRBJ2-7	TRBV6-5	ASSLQVSSYEQY
TRBJ1-1	TRBV18	ASSPLDRPLAEAF
TRBJ1-2	TRBV7-2	ASSLIGQSYGYT